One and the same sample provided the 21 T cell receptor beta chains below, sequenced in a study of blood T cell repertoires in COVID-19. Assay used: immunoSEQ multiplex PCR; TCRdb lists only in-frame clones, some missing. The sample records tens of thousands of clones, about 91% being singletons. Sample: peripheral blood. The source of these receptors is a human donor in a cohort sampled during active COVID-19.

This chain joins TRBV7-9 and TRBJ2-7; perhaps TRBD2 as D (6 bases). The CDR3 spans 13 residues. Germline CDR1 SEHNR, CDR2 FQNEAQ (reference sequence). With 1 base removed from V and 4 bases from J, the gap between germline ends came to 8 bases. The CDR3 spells CASSLGGKYEQYF. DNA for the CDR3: TGTGCCAGCAGCTTAGGCGGGAAATACGAGCAGTACTTC.

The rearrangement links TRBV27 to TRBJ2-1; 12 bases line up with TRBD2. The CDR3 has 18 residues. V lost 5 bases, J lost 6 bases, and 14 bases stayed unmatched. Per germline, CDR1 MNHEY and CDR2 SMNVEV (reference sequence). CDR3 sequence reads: CASSPILKGLAGLNEQFF. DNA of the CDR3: TGTGCCAGCAGTCCAATCCTTAAAGGACTAGCGGGGCTCAATGAGCAGTTCTTC.

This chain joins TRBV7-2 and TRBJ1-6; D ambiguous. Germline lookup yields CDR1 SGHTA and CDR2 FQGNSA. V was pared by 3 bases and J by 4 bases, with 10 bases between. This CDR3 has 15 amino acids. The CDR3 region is CASSLEMGYNSPLHF. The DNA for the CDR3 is TGTGCCAGCAGCTTGGAGATGGGTTATAATTCACCCCTCCACTTT.

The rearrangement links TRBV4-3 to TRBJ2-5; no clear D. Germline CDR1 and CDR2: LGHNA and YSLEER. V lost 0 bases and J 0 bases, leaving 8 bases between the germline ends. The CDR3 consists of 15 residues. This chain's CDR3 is CASSQELSYQETQYF. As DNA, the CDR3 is TGCGCCAGCAGCCAAGAACTCTCCTACCAAGAGACCCAGTACTTC.

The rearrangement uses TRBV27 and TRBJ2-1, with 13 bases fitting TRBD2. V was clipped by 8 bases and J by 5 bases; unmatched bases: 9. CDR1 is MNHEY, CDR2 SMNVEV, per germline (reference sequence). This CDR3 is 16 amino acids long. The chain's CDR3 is CASGQLAGGPHNEQFF. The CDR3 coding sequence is TGTGCCAGCGGCCAACTAGCGGGAGGGCCCCACAATGAGCAGTTCTTC.

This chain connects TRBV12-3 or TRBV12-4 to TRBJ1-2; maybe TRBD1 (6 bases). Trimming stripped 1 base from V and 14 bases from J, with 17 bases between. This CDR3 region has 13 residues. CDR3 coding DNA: TGTGCCAGCAGTTTAGGGGACACCTCCCAGAGGACCTTC. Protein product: CASSLGDTSQRTF.

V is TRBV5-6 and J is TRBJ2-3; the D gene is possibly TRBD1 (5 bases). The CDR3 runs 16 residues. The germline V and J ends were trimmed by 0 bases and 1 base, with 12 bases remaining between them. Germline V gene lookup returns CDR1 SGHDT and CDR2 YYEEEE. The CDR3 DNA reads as TGTGCCAGCAGCTTGGTAGGGGAATTGCGCACAGATACGCAGTATTTT. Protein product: CASSLVGELRTDTQYF.

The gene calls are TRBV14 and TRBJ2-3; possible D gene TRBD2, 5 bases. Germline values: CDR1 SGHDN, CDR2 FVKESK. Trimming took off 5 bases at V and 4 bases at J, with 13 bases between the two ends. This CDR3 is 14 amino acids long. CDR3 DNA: TGTGCCAGCAGCTCTGGACCCGGGGCAGATACGCAGTATTTT. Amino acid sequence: CASSSGPGADTQYF.

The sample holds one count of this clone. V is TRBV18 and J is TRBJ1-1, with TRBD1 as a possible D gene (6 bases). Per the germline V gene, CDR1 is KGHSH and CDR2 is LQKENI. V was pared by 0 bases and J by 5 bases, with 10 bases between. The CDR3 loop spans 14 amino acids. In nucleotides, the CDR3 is TGTGCCAGCTCACCACCGGGGGCAAGTACTGAAGCTTTCTTT. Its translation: CASSPPGASTEAFF.

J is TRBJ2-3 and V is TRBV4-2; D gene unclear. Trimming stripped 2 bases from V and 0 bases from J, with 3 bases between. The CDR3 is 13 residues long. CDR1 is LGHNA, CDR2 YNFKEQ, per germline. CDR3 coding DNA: TGTGCCAGCAGCCAATCTAGCACAGATACGCAGTATTTT. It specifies CASSQSSTDTQYF.

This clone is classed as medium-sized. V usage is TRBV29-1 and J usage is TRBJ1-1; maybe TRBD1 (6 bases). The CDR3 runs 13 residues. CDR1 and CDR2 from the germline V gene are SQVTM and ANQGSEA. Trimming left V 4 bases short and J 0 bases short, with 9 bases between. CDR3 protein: CSVAGAMNTEAFF. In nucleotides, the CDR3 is TGCAGCGTTGCAGGGGCCATGAACACTGAAGCTTTCTTT.

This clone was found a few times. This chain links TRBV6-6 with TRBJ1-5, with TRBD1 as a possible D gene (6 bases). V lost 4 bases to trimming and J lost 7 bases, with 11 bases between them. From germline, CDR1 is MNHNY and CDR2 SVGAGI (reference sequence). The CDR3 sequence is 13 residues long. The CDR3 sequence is CASSSRGWQPQHF. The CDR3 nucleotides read TGTGCCAGCAGTTCGAGGGGGTGGCAGCCCCAGCATTTT.

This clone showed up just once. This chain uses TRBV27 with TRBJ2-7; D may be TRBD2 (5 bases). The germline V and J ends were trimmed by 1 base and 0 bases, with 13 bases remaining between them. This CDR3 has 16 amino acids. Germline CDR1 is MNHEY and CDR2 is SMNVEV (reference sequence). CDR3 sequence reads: CASSLFHSTSSYEQYF. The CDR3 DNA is TGTGCCAGCAGTTTATTTCACTCCACTAGCTCCTACGAGCAGTACTTC.

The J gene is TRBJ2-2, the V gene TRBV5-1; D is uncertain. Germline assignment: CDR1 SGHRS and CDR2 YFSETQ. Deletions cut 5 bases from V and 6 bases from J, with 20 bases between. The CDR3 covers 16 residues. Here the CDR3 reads CASRQSGDPSAGELFF. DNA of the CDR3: TGCGCCAGCAGGCAATCAGGTGATCCATCAGCCGGGGAGCTGTTTTTT.

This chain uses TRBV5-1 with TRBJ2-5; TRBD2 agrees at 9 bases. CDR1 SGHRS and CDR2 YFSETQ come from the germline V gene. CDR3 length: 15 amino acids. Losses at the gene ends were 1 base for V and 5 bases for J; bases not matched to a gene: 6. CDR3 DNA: TGCGCCAGCAGCTTGAGGCCTAGCGGGGAGGAGACCCAGTACTTC. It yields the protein CASSLRPSGEETQYF.

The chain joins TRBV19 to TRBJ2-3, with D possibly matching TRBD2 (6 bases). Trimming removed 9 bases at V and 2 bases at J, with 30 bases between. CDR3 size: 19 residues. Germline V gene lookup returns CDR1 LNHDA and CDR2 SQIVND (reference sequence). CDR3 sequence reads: CASQKLEDLARRYTDTQYF. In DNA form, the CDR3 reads TGTGCCAGCCAAAAATTAGAGGATCTAGCGCGCCGATACACAGATACGCAGTATTTT. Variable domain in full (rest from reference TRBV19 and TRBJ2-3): DGGITQSPKYLFRKEGQNVTLSCEQNLNHDAMYWYRQDPGQGLRLIYYSQIVNDFQKGDIAEGYSVSREKKESFPLTVTSAQKNPTAFYLCASQKLEDLARRYTDTQYFGPGTRLTVL.

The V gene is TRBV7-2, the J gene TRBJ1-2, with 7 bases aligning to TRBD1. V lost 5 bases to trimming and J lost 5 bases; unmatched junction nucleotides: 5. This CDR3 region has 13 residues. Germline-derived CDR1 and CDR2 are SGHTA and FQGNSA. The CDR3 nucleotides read TGTGCCAGCAGCGCGGACAGGCGGTATGGCTACACCTTC. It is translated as CASSADRRYGYTF.

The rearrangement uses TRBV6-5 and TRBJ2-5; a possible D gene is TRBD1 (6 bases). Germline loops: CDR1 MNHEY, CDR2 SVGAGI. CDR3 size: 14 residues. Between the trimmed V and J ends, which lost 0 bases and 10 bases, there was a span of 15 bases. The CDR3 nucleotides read TGTGCCAGCAGTTACTCCCGAGGGGGAAAGGACCAGTACTTC. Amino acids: CASSYSRGGKDQYF.

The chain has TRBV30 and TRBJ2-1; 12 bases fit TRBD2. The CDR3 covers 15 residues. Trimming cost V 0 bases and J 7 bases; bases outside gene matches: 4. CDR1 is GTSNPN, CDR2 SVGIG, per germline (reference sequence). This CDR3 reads CAWSVRLAGDNEQFF. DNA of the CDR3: TGTGCCTGGAGTGTACGACTAGCGGGAGATAATGAGCAGTTCTTC.

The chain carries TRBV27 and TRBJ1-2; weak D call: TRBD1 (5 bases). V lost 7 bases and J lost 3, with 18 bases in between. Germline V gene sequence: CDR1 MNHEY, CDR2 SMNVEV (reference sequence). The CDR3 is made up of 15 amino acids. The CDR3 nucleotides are TGTGCCAGCATAACCGGGACTCCAAGGCACTATGGCTACACCTTC. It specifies CASITGTPRHYGYTF.

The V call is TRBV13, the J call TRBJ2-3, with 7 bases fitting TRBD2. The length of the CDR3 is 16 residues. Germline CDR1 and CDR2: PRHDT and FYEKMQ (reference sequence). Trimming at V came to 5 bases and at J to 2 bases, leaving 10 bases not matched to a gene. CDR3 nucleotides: TGTGCCAGCAGCAGAGGTTCTAGCGGCCACACAGATACGCAGTATTTT. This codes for CASSRGSSGHTDTQYF.